Listed here are 17 T cell receptor beta chains from one sample, sequenced in a study of preoperative IRX-2 immunotherapy in early breast cancer. The sample's treatment: preoperative locoregional IRX-2 cytokine immunotherapy. Generated by immunoSEQ multiplex PCR, the TCRdb table keeps only in-frame clones and is missing some. Among about 43,000 clones listed, about 95% were seen once. The sample was tumor tissue, taken after IRX-2 immunotherapy. The receptors stem from a human donor with breast cancer.

The genes are TRBV19 and TRBJ2-4; 9 nucleotides match TRBD2. The CDR3 sequence is 21 residues long. Germline V gene data show CDR1 as LNHDA and CDR2 as SQIVND (reference sequence). Trimming at V came to 4 bases and at J to 0 bases, leaving 19 bases not matched to a gene. Here the CDR3 reads CASSTQDKRVAGVKAKNIQYF. The CDR3 region has the DNA TGTGCCAGTAGTACCCAAGATAAGCGAGTAGCGGGAGTAAAAGCCAAAAACATTCAGTACTTC.

The genes are TRBV9 and TRBJ1-6, with TRBD1 matching over 8 bases. Germline V lookup: CDR1 SGDLS, CDR2 YYNGEE. The CDR3 covers 16 residues. The trim removed 2 bases at V and 6 bases at J, leaving 7 bases unmatched. This CDR3 reads CASSVTGGGGNSPLHF. In nucleotides, the CDR3 is TGTGCCAGCAGCGTCACAGGGGGGGGTGGTAATTCACCCCTCCACTTT.

The chain joins TRBV9 to TRBJ1-5; unclear D gene. The length of the CDR3 is 15 residues. Deletions cut 0 bases from V and 3 bases from J, with 10 bases between. Germline CDR1 is SGDLS and CDR2 is YYNGEE. CDR3 residues: CASSVEGFFNQPQHF. CDR3 DNA: TGTGCCAGCAGCGTAGAGGGCTTCTTCAATCAGCCCCAGCATTTT.

The chain carries TRBV28 and TRBJ2-7; D is possibly TRBD2 (6 bases). V lost 4 bases and J lost 4, with 26 bases in between. In germline, CDR1 is MDHEN, CDR2 SYDVKM. The CDR3 covers 18 residues. The CDR3 nucleotides are TGTGCCAGCAGTTCACAAGGTATTTGGCTGCGGGGAAAATACGAGCAGTACTTC. The encoded protein is CASSSQGIWLRGKYEQYF.

The V call is TRBV11-1, the J call TRBJ2-1, with TRBD1 matching 7 bases. The CDR3 covers 14 residues. The ends lost 3 bases at V and 5 bases at J; junction bases unmatched: 4. Germline assignment: CDR1 SGHAT and CDR2 FQDESV (reference sequence). The CDR3 sequence is CASSLQGDDNEQFF. CDR3 in DNA: TGTGCCAGCAGCTTGCAGGGGGACGACAATGAGCAGTTCTTC.

V is TRBV6-5 and J is TRBJ2-7; D is uncertain. Trimming left V 0 bases short and J 6 bases short, with 12 bases between. The germline V gene has CDR1 MNHEY and CDR2 SVGAGI. The CDR3 extends over 14 amino acids. CDR3 DNA: TGTGCCAGCAGTTACTCGAATGGCTCCCCCGAGCAGTACTTC. Protein sequence: CASSYSNGSPEQYF.

The V call is TRBV6-6, the J call TRBJ1-6; D ambiguous. The CDR3 sequence is 14 residues long. Germline V gives CDR1 MNHNY, CDR2 SVGAGI (reference sequence). Trimming took off 7 bases at V and 8 bases at J, with 15 bases between the two ends. The CDR3 spells CASTYPKAHSPLHF. For the CDR3, the DNA is TGTGCCAGCACCTACCCCAAGGCCCATTCACCCCTCCACTTT.

The rearrangement uses TRBV7-2 and TRBJ2-1; no firm D call. CDR1 SGHTA and CDR2 FQGNSA come from the germline V gene. This CDR3 comprises 13 residues. V was clipped by 1 base and J by 5 bases, with 6 bases between them. CDR3 bases: TGTGCCAGCAGCTTAGGACTGAACAATGAGCAGTTCTTC. Encoded protein: CASSLGLNNEQFF.

The rearrangement joins TRBV6-1 to TRBJ2-7, with D perhaps matching TRBD1 (5 bases). CDR1 MNHNS and CDR2 SASEGT come from the germline V gene. V lost 1 base and J lost 0, with 10 bases in between. This CDR3 is 15 amino acids long. The CDR3 sequence: CASSEEWGPSYEQYF. The CDR3 nucleotides are TGTGCCAGCAGTGAAGAGTGGGGCCCCTCCTACGAGCAGTACTTC.

This clone was seen a single time. The chain combines TRBV21-1 with TRBJ2-7. TRBV21-1 is described as a pseudogene. CDR3 length equals 14 residues. CDR3 protein: CASEGRVREWEQYF. In nucleotides, the CDR3 is TGTGCCAGCGAGGGACGGGTTAGAGAATGGGAGCAGTACTTC.

This chain uses TRBV11-2 with TRBJ2-1; 9 nucleotides line up with TRBD2. After removal of 4 bases from V and 7 bases from J, the junction contained 11 bases not matched to a gene. The CDR3 runs 16 residues. In germline, CDR1 is SGHAT, CDR2 FQNNGV. CDR3 sequence reads: CASSSSLAGAPNEQFF. CDR3 coding DNA: TGTGCCAGCAGCTCGTCATTAGCGGGGGCCCCTAATGAGCAGTTCTTC.

This chain joins TRBV9 and TRBJ2-3, with D tentatively TRBD1 or TRBD2 (6 bases each). Trimming shortened V by 5 bases and J by 4 bases, and 20 bases separated the two germline ends. This CDR3 spans 16 amino acids. Germline V gene sequence: CDR1 SGDLS, CDR2 YYNGEE. CDR3: CASSPPWRGDPDTQYF. CDR3 DNA: TGTGCCAGCAGTCCACCGTGGAGGGGGGATCCAGATACGCAGTATTTT.

This clone was observed once. The V call is TRBV6-5, the J call TRBJ2-1, with no clear D. The CDR3 length is 13 residues. Germline V gene lookup returns CDR1 MNHEY and CDR2 SVGAGI. Deletions cut 5 bases from V and 2 bases from J, with 7 bases between. The CDR3 DNA reads as TGTGCCAGCAGTCCGACGACCTACAATGAGCAGTTCTTC. It codes for CASSPTTYNEQFF.

The chain links TRBV5-5 to TRBJ1-2; 8 bases line up with TRBD1. This CDR3 is built from 15 residues. Germline trimming cut 4 bases from V and 4 bases from J; bases unmatched to any gene: 9. Germline CDR1 is SGHKS and CDR2 is YYEKEE (reference sequence). The CDR3 DNA reads as TGTGCCAGCAGCAAAGGGCGGACAGGGAGCTATGGCTACACCTTC. Encoded protein: CASSKGRTGSYGYTF.

The chain links TRBV7-2 to TRBJ2-5, with D uncertain. V was trimmed by 5 bases and J by 7 bases, leaving 20 bases between them. CDR1 and CDR2 from the germline V gene are SGHTA and FQGNSA. This CDR3 has 15 amino acids. This CDR3 reads CASSQARVSSGTQYF. The DNA for the CDR3 is TGTGCCAGCAGCCAAGCACGTGTATCGTCGGGGACCCAGTACTTC.

This rearrangement joins TRBV18 to TRBJ2-3, with TRBD1 matching over 7 bases. Unmatched junction bases numbered 1, after V lost 1 base and J lost 6 bases. Germline V gives CDR1 KGHSH, CDR2 LQKENI. The CDR3 is made up of 13 amino acids. The CDR3: CASSPLQGDTQYF. DNA for the CDR3: TGTGCCAGCTCACCACTACAGGGGGATACGCAGTATTTT.

V is TRBV4-3 and J is TRBJ1-4; D is perhaps TRBD1 (5 bases). The CDR3 has 17 residues. In germline, CDR1 is LGHNA, CDR2 YSLEER. The V end was cut by 4 bases, the J end by 0 bases, with 15 bases between. DNA for the CDR3: TGCGCCAGCAGCCCAAAGCCGCGGGGCACAACTAATGAAAAACTGTTTTTT. This codes for CASSPKPRGTTNEKLFF.